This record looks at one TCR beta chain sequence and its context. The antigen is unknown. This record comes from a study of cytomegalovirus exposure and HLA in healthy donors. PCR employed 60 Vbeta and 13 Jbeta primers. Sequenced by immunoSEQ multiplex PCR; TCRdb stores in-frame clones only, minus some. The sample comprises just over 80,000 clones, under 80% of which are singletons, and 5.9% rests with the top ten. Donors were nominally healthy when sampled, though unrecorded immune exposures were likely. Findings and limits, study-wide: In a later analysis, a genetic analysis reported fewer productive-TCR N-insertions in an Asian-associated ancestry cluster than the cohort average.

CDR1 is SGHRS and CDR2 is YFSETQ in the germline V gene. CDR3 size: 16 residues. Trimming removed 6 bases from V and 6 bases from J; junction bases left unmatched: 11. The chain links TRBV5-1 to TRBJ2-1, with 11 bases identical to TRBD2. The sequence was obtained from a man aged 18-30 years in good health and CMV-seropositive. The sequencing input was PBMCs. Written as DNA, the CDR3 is TGCGCCAGCATATCCTTAGCGGGAGGGTCGGGCAATGAGCAGTTCTTC. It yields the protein CASISLAGGSGNEQFF.